The rows below give T cell receptor beta chains drawn from one sample of a study of T cells in Graves' hyperthyroidism and ophthalmopathy. TCRdb processed the multiplex PCR reads anew with MiXCR; each CDR3 protein has one entry. The sample includes a few hundred thousand distinct CDR3 sequences, about 18% of them seen just once. The sample consisted of blood. The receptor source for this set is a woman aged 45-60 years with Graves' hyperthyroidism. The CDR3 runs from the conserved cysteine through the conserved F or W. Each record gives: J gene, clone size, V gene, CDR3 length, D gene, CDR3 DNA, CDR3 protein. The D gene is left open where the match is weak. A row's size may be missing; if present it is once, few, many or a size class.

TRBJ1-6 NA TRBV5-1 13 TRBD1 TGCGCCAGCAGCTCCACAGGGGATTCACCCCTCCACTTT CASSSTGDSPLHF
TRBJ1-4 NA TRBV6-1 16 NA TGTGCCAGCAGCTCCCGGGACATTCTAGAAAAGGAAAAACTGTTTTTT CASSSRDILEKEKLFF
TRBJ1-3 NA TRBV30 13 TRBD1 TGTGCCGGGACAGGGGACTCTGGAAACACCATATATTTT CAGTGDSGNTIYF
TRBJ1-1 few TRBV6-2/TRBV6-3 15 NA TGTGCCAGCAGTCCCACGTTACAGTTGTCCACTGAAGCTTTCTTT CASSPTLQLSTEAFF
TRBJ2-7 few TRBV30 14 NA TGTGCCTGGAGTGTACTTGGAGGAGAGAGCGAGCAGTACTTC CAWSVLGGESEQYF
TRBJ2-2 few TRBV20-1 14 NA TGCAGTGCTAGGATTGCACAGGGAGACGGGGAGCTGTTTTTT CSARIAQGDGELFF
TRBJ2-2 NA TRBV2 14 TRBD2 TGTGCCAGCAAAGCGGGGGGGAACACCGGGGAGCTGTTTTTT CASKAGGNTGELFF
TRBJ2-5 NA TRBV19 14 TRBD2 TGTGCCAGTAGTAAACTCGGGGGGGGAGAGACCCAGTACTTC CASSKLGGGETQYF
TRBJ1-2 NA TRBV2 15 NA TGTGCCAGCAGTGTAGGCCGAAGGCTCCTCTATGGCTACACCTTC CASSVGRRLLYGYTF
TRBJ1-2 few TRBV12-3/TRBV12-4 12 NA TGTGCCAGCAGTTTTGTAGGCTATGGCTACACCTTC CASSFVGYGYTF
TRBJ2-5 few TRBV19 14 TRBD2 TGTGCCAGTAGTACCCGGGACTATCAAGAGACCCAGTACTTC CASSTRDYQETQYF
TRBJ1-2 NA TRBV27 12 NA TGTGCCAGCGGGCCGGGGGCGAAGGGCTACACCTTC CASGPGAKGYTF
TRBJ2-1 many TRBV5-1 16 TRBD2 TGCGCCAGCAGCCCCGGGGTGACTAGCGGAAACAATGAGCAGTTCTTC CASSPGVTSGNNEQFF
TRBJ1-5 many TRBV12-3/TRBV12-4 16 NA TGTGCCAGCAGTTCCCACTCCGACAGGCTCAATCAGCCCCAGCATTTT CASSSHSDRLNQPQHF
TRBJ1-2 many TRBV12-3/TRBV12-4 16 TRBD1 TGTGCCAGCTGGAACGGCAACAGGGGCCTCAACTATGGCTACACCTTC CASWNGNRGLNYGYTF
TRBJ2-1 NA TRBV7-2 14 NA TGTGCCAGCAGCTTCGGAGGGTTCAGCAATGAGCAGTTCTTC CASSFGGFSNEQFF
TRBJ2-7 few TRBV10-2 13 NA TGCGCCAGCAACGAAGGTGTATCCTACGAGCAGTACTTC CASNEGVSYEQYF
TRBJ2-7 few TRBV28 13 NA TGTGCCAGCAGCAGGCCAGGGAACTACGAGCAGTACTTC CASSRPGNYEQYF
TRBJ2-1 few TRBV12-3/TRBV12-4 14 NA TGTGCCAGCAGTCTGGGGTCCGACGTTAATGAGCAGTTCTTC CASSLGSDVNEQFF
TRBJ2-2 NA TRBV29-1 12 NA TGCAGTGGACAAGCGAACACCGGGGAGCTGTTTTTT CSGQANTGELFF
TRBJ2-2 many TRBV6-2/TRBV6-3 16 TRBD2 TGTGCCAGCAGTTCCAACATACTAGCGGGCACCGGGGAGCTGTTTTTT CASSSNILAGTGELFF
TRBJ1-1 many TRBV15 13 NA TGTGCCACCAGCAGGGATATAGACACTGAAGCTTTCTTT CATSRDIDTEAFF
TRBJ2-5 few TRBV29-1 17 NA TGCAGCGTTGAAGAGGAAACAGGGGCGGGGTACCAAGAGACCCAGTACTTC CSVEEETGAGYQETQYF
TRBJ2-7 many TRBV27 15 TRBD1 TGTGCCAGCAGTCTTGGACAGGGGGACGCCTACGAGCAGTACTTC CASSLGQGDAYEQYF